The clone carrying this TCR delta chain came up a few times. Its target is unknown. A read error likely explains why the TCRdb protein, taken from a much larger clone, differs from this DNA's translation at residue 11; the protein shown is translated from the DNA. CDR1 and CDR2 (germline): GEAIGNYY, EKD. Unmatched junction bases numbered 11, after V lost 3 bases and J lost 2 bases. The CDR3 totals 19 residues. Gammadelta T cells were flow-sorted from PBMC into Vgamma9/Vdelta2+ and Vdelta2-negative populations for bulk analysis. TCRdb reprocessed the multiplex PCR reads using CATT. The sample lists under 65,000 delta-chain clones, around 1.8% occurring once. This sample stems from a study of γδ T cells in repeated Plasmodium falciparum infection. Study information: Sampling occurred at baseline, pre-infection for selected infections, and 21 days post-infection.

Study outcomes and limitations: Vdelta2-negative gammadelta repertoires appeared less diverse and less shared in Malian than Australian children.

The TCR was taken from a pool of human donors (malaria-infected and uninfected, not separated). The chain has TRDV2 and TRDJ3; TRDD3 aligns across 8 bases. In the absence of a J gene in TCRdb, the DNA was matched to germline to assign it here. Sequencing input: gamma-delta T cells from blood. CDR3 residues: CACDRVLGILPWDTRQMFF. The CDR3 DNA is TGTGCCTGTGACCGGGTTTTGGGGATACTCCCCTGGGACACCCGACAGATGTTTTTC.